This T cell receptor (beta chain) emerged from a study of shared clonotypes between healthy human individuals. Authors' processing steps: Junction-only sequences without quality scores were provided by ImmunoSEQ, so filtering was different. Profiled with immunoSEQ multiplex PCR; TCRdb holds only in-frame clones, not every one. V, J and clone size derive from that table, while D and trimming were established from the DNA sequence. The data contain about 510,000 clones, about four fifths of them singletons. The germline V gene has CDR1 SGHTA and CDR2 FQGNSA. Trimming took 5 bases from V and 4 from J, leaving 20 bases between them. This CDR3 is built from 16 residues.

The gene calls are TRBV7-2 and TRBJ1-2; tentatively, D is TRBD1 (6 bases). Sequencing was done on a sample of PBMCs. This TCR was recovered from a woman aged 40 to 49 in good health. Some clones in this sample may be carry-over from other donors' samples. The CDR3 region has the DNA TGTGCCAGCAGCCCAGAGGGCGGTCGCAGGGGCTATGGCTACACCTTC. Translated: CASSPEGGRRGYGYTF.